The rows below give T cell receptor beta chains drawn from one sample of a study of OX40 agonist ivuxolimab in advanced cancers. Data came from immunoSEQ multiplex PCR; TCRdb stores just in-frame clones and leaves some out. The sample carries 70,000 to 95,000 clones, approximately 90% recorded once. The material was CD4+ or CD8+ T cells sorted from blood, obtained in a trial of the OX40 agonist ivuxolimab. The source is an adult with an advanced solid tumor such as melanoma, head and neck, liver or kidney cancer. The CDR3 runs from the conserved cysteine through the conserved F or W. Fields, in order: D gene, V gene, clone size, J gene, CDR3 protein, CDR3 DNA. A D gene is named only where the DNA matches it firmly. The size field is filled for only some rows; it gives once, few, many or a size class.

d_gene: -; v_gene: TRBV11-3; abundance: -; j_gene: TRBJ2-7; CDR3aa: CASSLGRGEAGSYEQYF; CDR3nt: TGTGCCAGCAGCTTAGGTAGGGGTGAGGCAGGGAGCTACGAGCAGTACTTC
d_gene: -; v_gene: TRBV5-1; abundance: -; j_gene: TRBJ1-1; CDR3aa: CASSSQGTNTEAFF; CDR3nt: TGCGCCAGCAGCTCTCAGGGTACGAACACTGAAGCTTTCTTT
d_gene: -; v_gene: TRBV4-1; abundance: -; j_gene: TRBJ1-1; CDR3aa: CASSQVGTRTEAFF; CDR3nt: TGCGCCAGCAGCCAAGTCGGGACACGCACTGAAGCTTTCTTT
d_gene: -; v_gene: TRBV10-1; abundance: few; j_gene: TRBJ2-7; CDR3aa: CASGDGPLNEQYF; CDR3nt: TGCGCCAGCGGGGACGGACCCCTTAACGAGCAGTACTTC
d_gene: TRBD1; v_gene: TRBV11-3; abundance: once; j_gene: TRBJ2-7; CDR3aa: CASSLGQGGYEQYF; CDR3nt: TGTGCCAGCAGCTTGGGACAGGGGGGGTACGAGCAGTACTTC
d_gene: -; v_gene: TRBV30; abundance: -; j_gene: TRBJ1-2; CDR3aa: CAWTRGQHYGYTF; CDR3nt: TGTGCCTGGACCAGAGGGCAGCACTATGGCTACACCTTC
d_gene: TRBD2; v_gene: TRBV27; abundance: -; j_gene: TRBJ2-1; CDR3aa: CASSSYSGGANNEQFF; CDR3nt: TGTGCCAGCAGCTCTTATAGCGGGGGGGCAAACAATGAGCAGTTCTTC
d_gene: TRBD1; v_gene: TRBV5-1; abundance: -; j_gene: TRBJ2-5; CDR3aa: CASSTGTGGETQYF; CDR3nt: TGCGCCAGCAGCACCGGGACAGGGGGAGAGACCCAGTACTTC
d_gene: TRBD1; v_gene: TRBV29-1; abundance: -; j_gene: TRBJ1-4; CDR3aa: CSVRTGSEKLFF; CDR3nt: TGCAGCGTTAGGACAGGGAGTGAAAAACTGTTTTTT
d_gene: TRBD2; v_gene: TRBV11-3; abundance: -; j_gene: TRBJ2-7; CDR3aa: CASSLDSLAGVSWEQYF; CDR3nt: TGTGCCAGCAGCTTAGATAGTCTAGCGGGAGTCTCCTGGGAGCAGTACTTC
d_gene: -; v_gene: TRBV7-8; abundance: few; j_gene: TRBJ1-1; CDR3aa: CASSETGLTEAFF; CDR3nt: TGTGCCAGCAGTGAAACAGGGCTGACTGAAGCTTTCTTT
d_gene: -; v_gene: TRBV15; abundance: -; j_gene: TRBJ2-7; CDR3aa: CATSRGDTTYEQYF; CDR3nt: TGTGCCACCAGCAGGGGGGACACGACCTACGAGCAGTACTTC
d_gene: TRBD2; v_gene: TRBV5-1; abundance: -; j_gene: TRBJ2-3; CDR3aa: CASSLGLAGVADTQYF; CDR3nt: TGCGCCAGCAGCTTGGGACTAGCGGGAGTCGCAGATACGCAGTATTTT
d_gene: -; v_gene: TRBV7-2; abundance: -; j_gene: TRBJ2-1; CDR3aa: CASGGFSYNEQFF; CDR3nt: TGTGCCAGCGGGGGGTTCTCCTACAATGAGCAGTTCTTC
d_gene: TRBD1; v_gene: TRBV29-1; abundance: -; j_gene: TRBJ1-1; CDR3aa: CSVQGVMDTEAFF; CDR3nt: TGCAGCGTTCAGGGGGTTATGGACACTGAAGCTTTCTTT
d_gene: -; v_gene: TRBV7-2; abundance: once; j_gene: TRBJ1-6; CDR3aa: CASSLVRNSPLHF; CDR3nt: TGTGCCAGCAGCTTAGTCCGTAATTCACCCCTCCACTTT
d_gene: -; v_gene: TRBV5-1; abundance: -; j_gene: TRBJ2-1; CDR3aa: CASSYSPGSSYNEQFF; CDR3nt: TGCGCCAGCAGCTACTCCCCGGGGAGCTCCTACAATGAGCAGTTCTTC
d_gene: -; v_gene: TRBV6-5; abundance: once; j_gene: TRBJ1-2; CDR3aa: CASASDYGYTF; CDR3nt: TGTGCCAGCGCCAGTGATTATGGCTACACCTTC
d_gene: TRBD1; v_gene: TRBV19; abundance: once; j_gene: TRBJ1-1; CDR3aa: CASSMGDRVSGDTEAFF; CDR3nt: TGTGCCAGTAGTATGGGAGACAGGGTATCAGGGGACACTGAAGCTTTCTTT
d_gene: TRBD1; v_gene: TRBV5-4; abundance: -; j_gene: TRBJ2-6; CDR3aa: CASSGRTGGVSGANVLTF; CDR3nt: TGTGCCAGCAGCGGCCGGACAGGGGGCGTTTCTGGGGCCAACGTCCTGACTTTC
d_gene: -; v_gene: TRBV6-1; abundance: -; j_gene: TRBJ1-5; CDR3aa: CASRSGEPSNQPQHF; CDR3nt: TGTGCCAGCCGATCAGGGGAGCCGAGCAATCAGCCCCAGCATTTT
d_gene: TRBD1; v_gene: TRBV4-1; abundance: -; j_gene: TRBJ1-5; CDR3aa: CASSQAPGQGDVQPQHF; CDR3nt: TGCGCCAGCAGCCAAGCCCCGGGACAGGGGGACGTTCAGCCCCAGCATTTT
d_gene: -; v_gene: TRBV6-4; abundance: few; j_gene: TRBJ2-6; CDR3aa: CASSDKGSGANVLTF; CDR3nt: TGTGCCAGCAGTGACAAGGGTTCTGGGGCCAACGTCCTGACTTTC
d_gene: -; v_gene: TRBV5-6; abundance: -; j_gene: TRBJ2-7; CDR3aa: CASSLRYGEQYF; CDR3nt: TGTGCCAGCAGCTTGCGTTATGGCGAGCAGTACTTC
d_gene: -; v_gene: TRBV6-6; abundance: -; j_gene: TRBJ2-3; CDR3aa: CASRGGGDTQYF; CDR3nt: TGTGCCAGCAGAGGGGGTGGGGATACGCAGTATTTT
d_gene: -; v_gene: TRBV6-1; abundance: -; j_gene: TRBJ2-7; CDR3aa: CASSTVRRVPGEQYF; CDR3nt: TGTGCCAGCAGTACGGTCCGGAGGGTCCCGGGGGAGCAGTACTTC
d_gene: -; v_gene: TRBV10-3; abundance: -; j_gene: TRBJ2-3; CDR3aa: CAIRVGSTDTQYF; CDR3nt: TGTGCCATCAGAGTAGGGAGCACAGATACGCAGTATTTT
d_gene: -; v_gene: TRBV19; abundance: -; j_gene: TRBJ1-5; CDR3aa: CASSIGGARMDQPQHF; CDR3nt: TGTGCCAGTAGTATAGGGGGGGCAAGGATGGATCAGCCCCAGCATTTT
d_gene: -; v_gene: TRBV15; abundance: -; j_gene: TRBJ2-3; CDR3aa: CATSRDRAQGGGRDTQYF; CDR3nt: TGTGCCACCAGCAGAGATCGAGCTCAGGGGGGGGGCAGGGATACGCAGTATTTT
d_gene: -; v_gene: TRBV18; abundance: -; j_gene: TRBJ1-3; CDR3aa: CASSPGAGNTIYF; CDR3nt: TGTGCCAGCTCACCAGGGGCTGGAAACACCATATATTTT
d_gene: TRBD1; v_gene: TRBV27; abundance: -; j_gene: TRBJ1-1; CDR3aa: CASASQGAAFF; CDR3nt: TGTGCCAGCGCTTCCCAGGGGGCGGCTTTCTTT
d_gene: TRBD1; v_gene: TRBV19; abundance: -; j_gene: TRBJ2-2; CDR3aa: CASAGQGAVGELFF; CDR3nt: TGTGCCAGTGCAGGACAGGGGGCCGTCGGGGAGCTGTTTTTT
d_gene: TRBD1; v_gene: TRBV6-6; abundance: -; j_gene: TRBJ2-3; CDR3aa: CASSYVQGARDTQYF; CDR3nt: TGTGCCAGCAGTTACGTGCAGGGGGCAAGAGATACGCAGTATTTT